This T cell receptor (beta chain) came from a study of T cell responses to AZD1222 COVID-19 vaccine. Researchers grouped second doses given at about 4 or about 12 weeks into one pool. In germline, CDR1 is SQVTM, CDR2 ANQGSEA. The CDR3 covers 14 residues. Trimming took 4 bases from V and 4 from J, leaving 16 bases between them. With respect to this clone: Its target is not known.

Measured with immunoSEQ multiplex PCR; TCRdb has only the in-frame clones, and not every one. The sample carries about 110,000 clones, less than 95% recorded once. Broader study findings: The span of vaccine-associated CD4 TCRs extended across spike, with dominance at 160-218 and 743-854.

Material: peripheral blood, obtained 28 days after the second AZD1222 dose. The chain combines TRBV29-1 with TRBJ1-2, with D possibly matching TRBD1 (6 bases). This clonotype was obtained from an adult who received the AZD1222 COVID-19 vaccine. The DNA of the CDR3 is TGCAGCGTTGCTGGGGGGCAGGGTCCCTATGGCTACACCTTC. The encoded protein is CSVAGGQGPYGYTF.